This T cell receptor beta chain emerged from a study of CD8+ T cells in alopecia areata. A remark on this clone: Its specificity is unknown.

V was pared by 8 bases and J by 5 bases, with 1 base of the junction left unmatched. The CDR3 is 12 amino acids. Germline CDR1 and CDR2: MNHEY and SMNVEV (reference sequence). Extraction of RNA preceded its reverse transcription into cDNA, which served as the sequencing template. Profiling relied on immunoSEQ multiplex PCR, and the TCRdb table lists in-frame clones only, not all of them. The data hold under 65,000 clones, with roughly 46% observed a single time. Points from the study as a whole: Greater clonality was observed in lesional scalp samples, especially alopecia totalis/universalis, versus normal scalp.

This TCR was recovered from a human donor with alopecia areata. Material for sequencing was NKG2D-low CD8+ T cells sorted from blood. This chain uses TRBV27 with TRBJ2-7; 12 bases line up with TRBD1. CDR3 coding DNA: TGTGCCAGCGGGACAGGGGGCCACGAGCAGTACTTC. Amino acid sequence: CASGTGGHEQYF.